This TCR beta chain was sequenced during a study of T cells in Graves' hyperthyroidism and ophthalmopathy (dated by TCRdb to the late 2010s). Background for the entire study: Peripheral blood was collected at initial diagnosis, before any treatment. To identify TCR V-J signatures that set the groups apart, the researchers used a discovery cohort of about a hundred patients, made up of approximately 43 with Graves' ophthalmopathy and around 58 with stable Graves' hyperthyroidism. Prospective prediction of ophthalmopathy was tested in an independent validation cohort of some 20 hyperthyroidism patients and 17 patients who later progressed to ophthalmopathy. The 85 to 100 discovery patients were divided at random into training and test sets in a 7:3 ratio. Thyroid tissue and blood T-cell repertoires from six Graves' hyperthyroidism patients were also compared in the study. Following sampling, methimazole starting at 30 mg daily was given to hyperthyroidism patients, and high-dose intravenous methylprednisolone was given to ophthalmopathy patients. According to the paper, TCR Vbeta CDR3 sequencing was carried out on 135 peripheral blood samples, which came from 40 to 45 ophthalmopathy, fewer than 80 hyperthyroidism and roughly 17 progressor patients.

For this clonotype: Its specific antigen is unknown. Base qualities are not at hand, and no much larger clone is one base apart.

Stable Graves' hyperthyroidism was defined as no progression to ophthalmopathy during 18 months of follow-up. Hyperthyroidism patients were aged 18 to 65 years and newly diagnosed, with disease duration of less than 2 months. The study excluded patients with uncontrolled infections, other autoimmune diseases, pregnancy or lactation. Diagnoses were established on the basis of clinical symptoms, serum thyroxine and TRAb, thyroid ultrasound, and orbital computed tomography. PBMCs were separated from 10 ml of fresh peripheral blood using Ficoll-Paque density gradient centrifugation. Total RNA was extracted using Trizol reagent, and RNA quality was assessed on an Agilent 2100 Bioanalyzer. The CDR3 runs 14 residues from the cysteine to the phenylalanine. Solely the CDR3 DNA is kept, with 42 bases framed from the first base. CDR1 and CDR2 are read off the germline V gene as SGHRS and YFSETQ. V loses 4 bases of germline sequence and J loses 4 bases, and the interval between the two ends is 11 bases.

Amplification of TCR beta CDR3 regions was carried out from RNA transcripts. The TCR CDR3 was subjected to a first round of RT-PCR using the HTBI primer set and the Qiagen OneStep RT-PCR kit. The libraries were constructed in a second round of multiplex PCR and then size-selected and purified. The libraries were sequenced on an Illumina HiSeq2000 using paired-end 100 bp reads. Concerning the study's data processing: SOAPnuke was used to process the raw data, removing reads that contained adapters or uncalled bases, had a mean Phred below 15, or lacked an exact match to the constant primer or identifier. COPE v1.2.5 was used to merge the high-quality paired reads, and each unique nucleotide sequence was defined as a clonotype. MiTCR v1.1 was used to align clonotypes to the IMGT TRBV, TRBD and TRBJ reference segments. Only V-J combinations with frequency above 0.0001, covering about 99% of repertoires, were analysed. The TCS score was defined as the ratio of F50 (clonal expansion) to E x V (chaos), calculated using BLOSUM62-based TCRdist between CDR3 peptides within each V-J. Welch's t-statistics and random forest reduced 514 V-J features to under 15, which were used in a naive Bayes classifier (R e1071). TCRdb itself trimmed the public reads at Q25 with fastp, ran MiXCR and retained productive beta chains. Rows are combined by CDR3 protein, so each entry shows the most common genes and DNA. What appears here as the V and J calls and clone size reflects TCRdb's work, not the paper's. Across this sample there are more than 550,000 distinct CDR3 sequences, with about 18% seen only once. Clones ranked in the top ten supply 15% to 18% of the sample.

The paper's findings and limits, for the study overall: Most expanded thyroid clonotypes (frequency above 0.001) were also detected in blood, a finding suggesting that blood repertoires may reflect thyroid immune responses. In cross-validation, a model built on a 13 V-J signature told ophthalmopathy apart from stable hyperthyroidism with under 90% sensitivity and roughly 81% specificity, and in testing the same model reached 80%/75%. No statistical method was used to set the sample size in advance, and investigators knew the group allocation. In validation, the model predicted progression to ophthalmopathy with approximately 69% sensitivity and approximately 78% specificity, a median of around 6.6 months before onset.

The V gene is TRBV5-1 and the J gene is TRBJ2-2, with no confidently assigned D gene. The sequenced sample consisted of blood. The receptor was derived from a middle-aged man with Graves' hyperthyroidism. This receptor has the CDR3 CASSTTDPTGELFF. The DNA sequence is TGCGCCAGCAGCACGACTGACCCCACCGGGGAGCTGTTTTTT.